This passage covers 16 T cell receptor beta chains from one sample sequenced in a study of CD8 T cells in Susac syndrome. When the RNA was reverse transcribed, random hexamers were used with an input of roughly 0.5 to 1 ug. TCRdb re-analysed the immunoSEQ multiplex PCR reads in MiXCR, keeping a single row per CDR3 protein. The sample lists about 140,000 distinct CDR3 sequences, 85% to 95% seen once, with around 0.11% in the top ten. Sequences were obtained from CD4+ T cells from PBMCs. The receptor source for this set is a human donor with multiple sclerosis.

This chain joins TRBV20-1 and TRBJ2-5, with 9 bases fitting TRBD1. The CDR3 spans 14 residues. Trimming at V came to 4 bases and at J to 3 bases, leaving 6 bases not matched to a gene. Germline loops: CDR1 DFQATT, CDR2 SNEGSKA (reference sequence). The CDR3 region is CSATTWTGEETQYF. The CDR3 bases are TGCAGTGCTACTACTTGGACAGGGGAAGAGACCCAGTACTTC.

The V and J genes are TRBV5-4 and TRBJ2-7; D gene unclear. CDR3 size: 14 residues. Per germline, CDR1 SGHNT and CDR2 YYREEE (reference sequence). Trimming took off 0 bases at V and 5 bases at J, with 12 bases between the two ends. CDR3 amino acids: CASSLGQDGHEQYF. CDR3 in DNA: TGTGCCAGCAGCTTGGGGCAGGACGGCCACGAGCAGTACTTC.

The V gene is TRBV20-1, the J gene TRBJ1-1, with 7 bases matching TRBD1. The germline V gene has CDR1 DFQATT and CDR2 SNEGSKA (reference sequence). With 5 bases clipped from V and 4 bases from J, the junction kept 10 bases outside the gene matches. The CDR3 is 14 residues long. The CDR3 region has the DNA TGCAGTGCTTTAGACAGGGTAGGAATCACTGAAGCTTTCTTT. This translates into CSALDRVGITEAFF.

J is TRBJ2-5 and V is TRBV5-4, with a tentative D call TRBD2 (6 bases). V was cut by 3 bases and J by 3 bases, with 15 bases left in between. The length of the CDR3 is 15 residues. Germline CDR1 is SGHNT and CDR2 is YYREEE (reference sequence). CDR3 DNA sequence: TGTGCCAGCAGCTCCCAGACTAGTTGGGAAGAGACCCAGTACTTC. It yields the protein CASSSQTSWEETQYF.

The V call is TRBV6-5, the J call TRBJ2-1; TRBD1 is a possible D gene (5 bases). The CDR3 totals 14 residues. V was pared by 6 bases and J by 9 bases, with 18 bases between. CDR1 MNHEY and CDR2 SVGAGI come from the germline V gene. The CDR3: CASRRDSPVGEQFF. CDR3 nucleotide sequence: TGTGCCAGCAGGCGCGACAGTCCAGTTGGTGAGCAGTTCTTC.

CDR3 amino acids: CAWSVGSAGWGTEAFF. As DNA, the CDR3 is TGTGCCTGGAGTGTAGGTTCCGCAGGGTGGGGGACTGAAGCTTTCTTT. This chain uses TRBV30 with TRBJ1-1; D is perhaps TRBD1 (5 bases). V dropped 0 bases and J dropped 5 bases, with 19 bases sitting between them. CDR3 size: 16 residues. Germline CDR1 reads GTSNPN; CDR2 reads SVGIG (reference sequence).

This clonotype has just a few counts. The rearrangement links TRBV29-1 to TRBJ2-7; TRBD2 matches at 11 bases. The germline V gene encodes CDR1 SQVTM and CDR2 ANQGSEA. The CDR3 is 15 amino acids. The junction had 8 bases not matched to a gene; V was cut back by 0 bases and J by 7 bases. CDR3 in DNA: TGCAGCGTTGAAGAACTAGCGGGAGTCAGGCGTGAGCAGTACTTC. Residues: CSVEELAGVRREQYF.

The V and J genes are TRBV3-1 and TRBJ1-2, with a tentative D call TRBD1 (5 bases). The CDR3 spans 14 residues. Per germline, CDR1 LGHDT and CDR2 YNNKEL (reference sequence). Trimming cost V 0 bases and J 6 bases, with 11 bases left between them. CDR3 in amino acids: CASSQDSKQDGYTF. The CDR3 bases are TGTGCCAGCAGCCAAGATAGTAAACAGGATGGCTACACCTTC. Complete variable domain (other parts from reference TRBV3-1 and TRBJ1-2): DTAVSQTPKYLVTQMGNDKSIKCEQNLGHDTMYWYKQDSKKFLKIMFSYNNKELIINETVPNRFSPKSPDKAHLNLHINSLELGDSAVYFCASSQDSKQDGYTFGSGTRLTVV.

The CDR3 nucleotides are TGTGCCAGCAGTTCTCGGACTAGCGGGCTCACAGATACGCAGTATTTT. Translated: CASSSRTSGLTDTQYF. This rearrangement joins TRBV27 to TRBJ2-3, with 11 bases fitting TRBD2. This CDR3 spans 16 amino acids. Germline lookup yields CDR1 MNHEY and CDR2 SMNVEV (reference sequence). J lost 2 bases, V lost 4 bases, and 5 bases had no gene match.

This chain links TRBV5-6 with TRBJ1-2; D uncertain. The CDR3 contains 13 residues. Trimming took off 0 bases at V and 5 bases at J, with 8 bases between the two ends. Germline V gene data show CDR1 as SGHDT and CDR2 as YYEEEE. Here the CDR3 reads CASSLGRIYGYTF. CDR3 nucleotide sequence: TGTGCCAGCAGCTTGGGGAGGATATATGGCTACACCTTC.

V usage is TRBV6-2 or TRBV6-3 and J usage is TRBJ2-7; D possibly corresponds to TRBD2 (6 bases). CDR3 length: 15 residues. V was pared by 5 bases and J by 1 base, with 15 bases between. CDR1 and CDR2 from the germline V gene are MNHEY and SVGEGT. The CDR3 DNA sequence: TGTGCCAGCAGTCCCATCGGACTAACGTCCTACGAGCAGTACTTC. The encoded protein is CASSPIGLTSYEQYF.

The chain employs TRBV2 and TRBJ2-1; D is unresolved. The ends were cut back, 0 bases at V and 8 bases at J, with 8 bases in the middle. Germline V gives CDR1 SNHLY, CDR2 FYNNEI. The CDR3 runs 13 residues. The CDR3 protein is CASSEAPPDEQFF. The CDR3 nucleotides read TGTGCCAGCAGTGAAGCGCCGCCCGATGAGCAGTTCTTC.

V gene TRBV29-1 combines with J gene TRBJ1-1; no firm D call. Germline CDR1 is SQVTM and CDR2 is ANQGSEA. There are 13 residues in the CDR3. Trimming cost V 4 bases and J 7 bases, with 16 bases left between them. The CDR3 spells CSVVGRVWVEAFF. In nucleotides, the CDR3 is TGCAGCGTTGTAGGGCGGGTTTGGGTTGAAGCTTTCTTT.

V usage is TRBV30 and J usage is TRBJ1-5; a weak D match, TRBD1 (5 bases). V was trimmed by 1 base and J by 5 bases, leaving 9 bases between them. Germline V gene data show CDR1 as GTSNPN and CDR2 as SVGIG (reference sequence). The CDR3 has 13 amino acids. The chain's CDR3 is CAWSGGAYQPQHF. DNA for the CDR3: TGTGCCTGGAGTGGAGGGGCCTATCAGCCCCAGCATTTT.

The chain recombines TRBV7-2 with TRBJ1-4; TRBD1 is a possible D gene (6 bases). Germline CDR1 SGHTA, CDR2 FQGNSA. The CDR3 consists of 14 residues. The ends were cut back, 4 bases at V and 10 bases at J, with 16 bases in the middle. The CDR3 loop reads CASSSGAVGGKLFF. The CDR3 bases are TGTGCCAGCAGCTCGGGGGCTGTGGGTGGAAAACTGTTTTTT. Based on the CDR3 plus reference TRBV7-2 and TRBJ1-4, the full variable domain is GAGVSQSPSNKVTEKGKDVELRCDPISGHTALYWYRQSLGQGLEFLIYFQGNSAPDKSGLPSDRFSAERTGGSVSTLTIQRTQQEDSAVYLCASSSGAVGGKLFFGSGTQLSVL.

The chain uses TRBV4-1 and TRBJ2-1; 12 bases line up with TRBD2. Germline V lookup: CDR1 MGHRA, CDR2 YSYEKL. V trimming: 5 bases; J trimming: 11 bases; junction bases outside the gene matches: 10. The CDR3 has 15 residues. DNA of the CDR3: TGCGCCAGCAGCTTGGTGGCTAGCGGGAGGGCACAGCAGTTCTTC. Residues: CASSLVASGRAQQFF.